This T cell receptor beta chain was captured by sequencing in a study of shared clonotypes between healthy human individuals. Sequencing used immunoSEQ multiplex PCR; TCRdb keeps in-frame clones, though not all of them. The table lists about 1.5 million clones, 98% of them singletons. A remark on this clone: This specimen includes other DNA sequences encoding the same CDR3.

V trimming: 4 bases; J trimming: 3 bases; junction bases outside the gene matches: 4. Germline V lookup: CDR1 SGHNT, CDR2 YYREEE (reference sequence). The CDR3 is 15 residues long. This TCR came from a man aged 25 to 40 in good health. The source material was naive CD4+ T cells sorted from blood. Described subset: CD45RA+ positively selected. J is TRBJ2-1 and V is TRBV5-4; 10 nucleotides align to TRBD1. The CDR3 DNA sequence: TGTGCCAGCAGCCAGGGACAGGGGAACTACAATGAGCAGTTCTTC. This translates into CASSQGQGNYNEQFF.